The 15 T cell receptor beta chains given below trace back to one sample, sequenced in a study of blood T cell repertoires in COVID-19. The data were produced by immunoSEQ multiplex PCR, yet TCRdb's version contains in-frame clones alone and is incomplete. In the table there are around 65,000 clones, approximately 83% of which are singletons. The sample was peripheral blood. Source of these receptors: a human donor in a cohort sampled during active COVID-19.

This clone turned up a few times. The rearrangement uses TRBV11-2 and TRBJ2-7; tentative D call: TRBD2 (6 bases). The CDR3 covers 12 residues. With 10 bases removed from V and 3 bases from J, the gap between germline ends came to 13 bases. From germline, CDR1 is SGHAT and CDR2 FQNNGV. The CDR3 DNA sequence: TGTGCCACCGGGGACTGGGACTACGAGCAGTACTTC. It specifies CATGDWDYEQYF.

The chain carries TRBV10-2 and TRBJ2-7; 8 positions agree with TRBD2. J was trimmed by 0 bases and V by 2 bases; bases with no gene match: 3. The CDR3 loop spans 15 amino acids. The germline CDR1 and CDR2 sequences are WSHSY and SAAADI. This CDR3 is CASSEGSGNSYEQYF. The CDR3 region has the DNA TGCGCCAGCAGTGAGGGTAGCGGGAACTCCTACGAGCAGTACTTC.

The V gene is TRBV10-1, the J gene TRBJ2-3; D might be TRBD1 (6 bases). CDR3 length equals 14 residues. The germline V gene has CDR1 WNHNN and CDR2 SYGVQD (reference sequence). The germline V and J ends were trimmed by 5 bases and 4 bases, with 13 bases remaining between them. CDR3 sequence: CASSPRNRADTQYF. CDR3 sequence (DNA): TGCGCCAGCAGTCCTAGGAACAGGGCAGATACGCAGTATTTT.

The V call is TRBV5-8, the J call TRBJ2-5; 10 nucleotides align to TRBD2. The junction had 22 bases not matched to a gene; V was cut back by 4 bases and J by 4 bases. This CDR3 has 20 amino acids. The germline V gene has CDR1 SGHTS and CDR2 YDEGEE. CDR3 in amino acids: CASSARRQKESGRAGETQYF. CDR3 sequence (DNA): TGTGCCAGCAGCGCCCGCCGGCAGAAGGAAAGCGGGAGGGCCGGAGAGACCCAGTACTTC.

V is TRBV12-3 or TRBV12-4 and J is TRBJ1-1; 7 nucleotides agree with TRBD1. The trim removed 7 bases at V and 7 bases at J, leaving 9 bases unmatched. This CDR3 is built from 13 residues. CDR3 protein: CASIQQGWGEAFF. In DNA, the CDR3 is TGTGCCAGCATCCAACAGGGGTGGGGTGAAGCTTTCTTT.

On this clone itself: The same CDR3 can be traced to other DNA sequences in this sample. The rearrangement links TRBV5-1 to TRBJ2-5, with 8 nucleotides matching TRBD2. CDR1 SGHRS and CDR2 YFSETQ come from the germline V gene. Losses at the gene ends were 0 bases for V and 5 bases for J; bases not matched to a gene: 0. CDR3 length: 13 residues. The CDR3 DNA follows: TGCGCCAGCAGCTTGGGCGGGGGGGAGACCCAGTACTTC. This translates into CASSLGGGETQYF.

The V call is TRBV4-1, the J call TRBJ2-3; 9 nucleotides line up with TRBD2. Losses at the gene ends were 4 bases for V and 3 bases for J; bases not matched to a gene: 11. Germline-derived CDR1 and CDR2 are MGHRA and YSYEKL. There are 17 residues in the CDR3. This chain's CDR3 is CASSRRGREGLTDTQYF. Here the CDR3 DNA reads TGCGCCAGCAGCCGCCGAGGGCGGGAGGGCCTAACAGATACGCAGTATTTT.

The table lists this clone with a count of one. The chain uses TRBV27 and TRBJ2-1; 7 nucleotides agree with TRBD1. In germline, CDR1 is MNHEY, CDR2 SMNVEV (reference sequence). This CDR3 region has 16 residues. V was pared by 5 bases and J by 7 bases, with 14 bases of the junction left unmatched. As DNA, the CDR3 is TGTGCCAGCAGTCCTACGACAGGGCGAGGGATTAATGAGCAGTTCTTC. Amino acids: CASSPTTGRGINEQFF.

The chain joins TRBV9 to TRBJ1-2; 11 bases are shared with TRBD1. Losses at the gene ends were 3 bases for V and 0 bases for J; bases not matched to a gene: 10. The CDR3 runs to 18 residues. Germline V lookup: CDR1 SGDLS, CDR2 YYNGEE. Here the CDR3 DNA reads TGTGCCAGCAGCGCTAGAGGACAGGGGGCCTATTCTAACTATGGCTACACCTTC. Protein product: CASSARGQGAYSNYGYTF.

By sample share, this clone is medium-sized. The rearrangement joins TRBV5-1 to TRBJ1-2; a possible D gene is TRBD1 (6 bases). This CDR3 contains 13 residues. Trimming removed 4 bases at V and 8 bases at J, with 15 bases between. The V gene's germline CDR1 is SGHRS and CDR2 YFSETQ. The chain's CDR3 is CASSPDTGYGYTF. CDR3 DNA sequence: TGCGCCAGCAGCCCCGATACAGGGTACGGCTACACCTTC.

The chain combines TRBV5-5 with TRBJ2-7; D perhaps matches TRBD1 (6 bases). The length of the CDR3 is 12 residues. Germline V lookup: CDR1 SGHKS, CDR2 YYEKEE (reference sequence). Written as DNA, the CDR3 is TGTGCCAGCAGCTTGGGGGCCCGGGACACCGTGGTC. Translated, it gives CASSLGARDTVV.

The V and J genes are TRBV15 and TRBJ2-1, with a tentative D call TRBD2 (6 bases). Trimming cost V 0 bases and J 0 bases, with 21 bases left between them. Germline V lookup: CDR1 LNHNV, CDR2 YYDKDF (reference sequence). This CDR3 contains 20 residues. CDR3 nucleotides: TGTGCCACCAGCAGAGATTATGCGGGATGGATTGTGGGCTCCTACAATGAGCAGTTCTTC. It is translated as CATSRDYAGWIVGSYNEQFF.

This sequence joins TRBV7-2 and TRBJ1-5; D unresolved. Per germline, CDR1 SGHTA and CDR2 FQGNSA. The V gene lost 6 bases and the J gene lost 0 bases, with 12 bases spanning the gap. The CDR3 has 15 amino acids. CDR3: CASRLGRGSNQPQHF. The CDR3 nucleotides are TGTGCCAGCAGGCTCGGACGGGGTAGCAATCAGCCCCAGCATTTT.

The chain combines TRBV3-1 (or the pseudogene TRBV3-2) with TRBJ1-3; 10 bases map to TRBD1. The CDR3 is 18 amino acids. V gave up 4 bases and J gave up 0 bases; unmatched junction bases: 9. The germline V gene encodes CDR1 LGHDT and CDR2 YNNKEL (reference sequence). CDR3: CASSPFRDRGRSGNTIYF. The DNA for the CDR3 is TGTGCCAGCAGCCCCTTCCGGGACAGGGGACGCTCTGGAAACACCATATATTTT.

The gene calls are TRBV19 and TRBJ1-5; D is perhaps TRBD1 (5 bases). Between the trimmed V and J ends, which lost 10 bases and 5 bases, there was a span of 15 bases. The CDR3 is made up of 13 amino acids. Germline-derived CDR1 and CDR2 are LNHDA and SQIVND (reference sequence). The CDR3 spells CATSGARYQPQHF. CDR3 nucleotides: TGTGCCACCAGCGGGGCCAGGTATCAGCCCCAGCATTTT.